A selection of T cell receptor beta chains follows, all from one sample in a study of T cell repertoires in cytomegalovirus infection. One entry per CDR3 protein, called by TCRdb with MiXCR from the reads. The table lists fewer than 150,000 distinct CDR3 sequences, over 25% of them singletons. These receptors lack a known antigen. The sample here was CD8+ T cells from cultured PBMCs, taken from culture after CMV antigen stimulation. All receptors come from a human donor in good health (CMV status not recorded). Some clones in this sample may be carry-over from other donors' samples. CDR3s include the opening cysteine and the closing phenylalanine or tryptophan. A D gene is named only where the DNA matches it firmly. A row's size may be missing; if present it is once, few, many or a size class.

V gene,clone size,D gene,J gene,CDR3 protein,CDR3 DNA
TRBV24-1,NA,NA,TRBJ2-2,CATGPPGNTGELFF,TGTGCCACCGGGCCCCCGGGGAACACCGGGGAGCTGTTTTTT
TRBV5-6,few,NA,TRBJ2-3,CASSLSTGRRTDTQYF,TGTGCCAGCAGCTTGTCTACGGGGCGTCGCACAGATACGCAGTATTTT
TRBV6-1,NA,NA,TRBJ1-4,CASSETQGANEKLFF,TGTGCCAGCAGTGAGACACAGGGAGCTAATGAAAAACTGTTTTTT
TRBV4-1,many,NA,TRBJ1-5,CASSQSRIISNQPQHF,TGCGCCAGCAGCCAAAGTCGGATCATTAGCAATCAGCCCCAGCATTTT
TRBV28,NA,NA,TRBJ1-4,CASSEQGLNEKLFF,TGTGCCAGCAGTGAGCAGGGACTTAATGAAAAACTGTTTTTT
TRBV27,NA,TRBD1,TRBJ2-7,CASSTDRVGEQYF,TGTGCCAGCAGCACGGACAGGGTGGGCGAGCAGTACTTC
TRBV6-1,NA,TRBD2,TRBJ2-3,CASSFRRGSRIDTQYF,TGTGCCAGCAGTTTTCGGCGGGGGTCCCGAATAGATACGCAGTATTTT
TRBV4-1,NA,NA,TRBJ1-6,CASSQDRWTYGDSPLHF,TGCGCCAGCAGCCAAGATAGGTGGACCTACGGTGATTCACCCCTCCACTTT
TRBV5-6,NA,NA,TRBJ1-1,CASSYLTEAFF,TGTGCCAGCAGCTACCTGACTGAAGCTTTCTTT
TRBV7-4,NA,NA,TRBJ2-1,CASSVSWTVTSYNEQFF,TGTGCCAGCAGCGTTAGCTGGACGGTCACCTCCTACAATGAGCAGTTCTTC
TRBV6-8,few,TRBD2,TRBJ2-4,CASSYGGGIQYF,TGTGCCAGCAGTTACGGGGGGGGGATTCAGTACTTC
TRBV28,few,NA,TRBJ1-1,CASSLWAEKGEAFF,TGTGCCAGCAGTTTATGGGCGGAGAAAGGTGAAGCTTTCTTT
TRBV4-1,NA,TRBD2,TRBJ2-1,CASSQWSPLAGGYNEQFF,TGCGCCAGCAGCCAATGGTCTCCACTAGCGGGGGGGTACAATGAGCAGTTCTTC
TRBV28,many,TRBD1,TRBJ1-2,CASSPRTGRAYGYTF,TGTGCCAGCAGTCCACGGACAGGGCGGGCCTATGGCTACACCTTC
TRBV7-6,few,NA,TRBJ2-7,CASSLNRDSYEQYF,TGTGCCAGCAGCTTGAACAGGGATAGCTACGAGCAGTACTTC
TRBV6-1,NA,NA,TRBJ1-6,CASSENGQYSPLHF,TGTGCCAGCAGTGAAAACGGACAGTATTCACCCCTCCACTTT
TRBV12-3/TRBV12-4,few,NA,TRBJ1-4,CASSVESNEKLFF,TGTGCCAGCAGCGTGGAGAGCAATGAAAAACTGTTTTTT
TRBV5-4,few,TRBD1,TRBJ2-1,CASSWDRSSYNEQFF,TGTGCCAGCAGCTGGGACAGGAGCTCCTACAATGAGCAGTTCTTC
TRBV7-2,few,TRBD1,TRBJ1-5,CASSRRTGVNQPQHF,TGTGCCAGCAGCAGGAGGACAGGGGTTAATCAGCCCCAGCATTTT
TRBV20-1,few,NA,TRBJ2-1,CSAPSKSYNEQFF,TGCAGTGCTCCAAGCAAGTCCTACAATGAGCAGTTCTTC
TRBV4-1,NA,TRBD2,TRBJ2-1,CASGSSGGFSYNEQFF,TGCGCCAGCGGCTCTAGCGGGGGGTTCTCCTACAATGAGCAGTTCTTC
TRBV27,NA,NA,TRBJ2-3,CASSLFFSAETSTDTQYF,TGTGCCAGCAGTTTATTTTTTTCGGCAGAAACTAGCACAGATACGCAGTATTTT